This TCR beta chain derives from a study of shared clonotypes between healthy human individuals. Study-level results: Clonotypes shared by all four sorted-subset donors had higher generation probabilities than non-shared clonotypes. In a few donors, around 4.8% of naive CD4 clonotypes appeared in common.

From germline, CDR1 is SGHNT and CDR2 YYREEE (reference sequence). This CDR3 contains 13 residues. With 7 bases clipped from V and 5 bases from J, the junction kept 6 bases outside the gene matches. It was at deep level that the assay was run. The authors loaded 200 ng DNA, 25,000 to 30,000 T cell genomes, into sorted-subset replicate PCRs. Method: immunoSEQ multiplex PCR; TCRdb's copy keeps in-frame clones and lacks some. The sample includes 2 million or so clones, 90% to 95% of them seen just once. With respect to this clone: Its antigen is unidentified.

The TCR sequence derives from a man aged 18-30 years in good health. The genes are TRBV5-4 and TRBJ2-7; 10 bases map to TRBD1. Sample: naive CD4+ T cells sorted from blood. Subset defined: CD45RA+ positively selected. This CDR3 is CASYQTGGNEQYF. CDR3 sequence (DNA): TGTGCCAGCTACCAGACAGGGGGCAACGAGCAGTACTTC. Looking up the rest from reference TRBV5-4 and TRBJ2-7 gives the full variable domain: ETGVTQSPTHLIKTRGQQVTLRCSSQSGHNTVSWYQQALGQGPQFIFQYYREEENGRGNFPPRFSGLQFPNYSSELNVNALELDDSALYLCASYQTGGNEQYFGPGTRLTVT.